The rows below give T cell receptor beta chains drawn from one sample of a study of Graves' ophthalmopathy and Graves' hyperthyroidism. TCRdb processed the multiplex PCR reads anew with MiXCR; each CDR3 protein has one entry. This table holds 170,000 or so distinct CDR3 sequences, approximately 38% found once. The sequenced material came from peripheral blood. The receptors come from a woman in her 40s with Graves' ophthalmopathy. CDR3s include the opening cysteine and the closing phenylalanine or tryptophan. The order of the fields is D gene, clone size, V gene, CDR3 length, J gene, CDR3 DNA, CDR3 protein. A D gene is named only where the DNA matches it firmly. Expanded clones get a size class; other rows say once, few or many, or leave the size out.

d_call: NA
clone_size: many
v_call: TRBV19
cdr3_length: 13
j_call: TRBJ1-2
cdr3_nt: TGTGCCAGTAGTACGGGGGAGGACTATGGCTACACCTTC
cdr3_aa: CASSTGEDYGYTF

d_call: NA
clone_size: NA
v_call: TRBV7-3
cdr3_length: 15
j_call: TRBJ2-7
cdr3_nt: TGTGCCAGCAGCTTAGGGTCAGGGGATTCCTACGAGCAGTACTTC
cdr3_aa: CASSLGSGDSYEQYF

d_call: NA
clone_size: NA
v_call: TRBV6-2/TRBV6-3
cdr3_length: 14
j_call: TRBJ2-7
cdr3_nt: TGTGCCTCAACCCCTCAGCGCCTTTCCTACGAGCAGTACTTC
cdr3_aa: CASTPQRLSYEQYF

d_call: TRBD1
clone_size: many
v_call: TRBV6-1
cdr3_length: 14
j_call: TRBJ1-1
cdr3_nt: TGTGCCAGCAGCCGGGGACAGGGGGCCGTCGGGGCTTTCTTT
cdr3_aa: CASSRGQGAVGAFF

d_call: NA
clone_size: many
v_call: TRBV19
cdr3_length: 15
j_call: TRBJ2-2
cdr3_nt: TGTGCCAGTAGTATAACAGCGGGGAACACCGGGGAGCTGTTTTTT
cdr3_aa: CASSITAGNTGELFF

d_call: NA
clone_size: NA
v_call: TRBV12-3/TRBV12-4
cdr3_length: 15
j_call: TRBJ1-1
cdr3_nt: TGTGCCAGCTTGCCCACCGGACAGACGAACACTGAAGCTTTCTTT
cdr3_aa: CASLPTGQTNTEAFF

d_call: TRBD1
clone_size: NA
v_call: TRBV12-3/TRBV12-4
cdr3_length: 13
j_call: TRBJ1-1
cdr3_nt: TGTGCCACCACGACAGGGGGAGTAGCAGAAGCTTTCTTT
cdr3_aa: CATTTGGVAEAFF

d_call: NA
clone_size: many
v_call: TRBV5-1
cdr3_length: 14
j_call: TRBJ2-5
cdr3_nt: TGCGCCAGCAGCTTGGGGGCCGGAGGAGAGACCCAGTACTTC
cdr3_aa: CASSLGAGGETQYF

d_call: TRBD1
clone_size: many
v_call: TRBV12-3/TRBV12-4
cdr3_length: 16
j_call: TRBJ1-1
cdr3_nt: TGTGCCAGCAGTTTGGTACAGGGGGCGTCGAACACTGAAGCTTTCTTT
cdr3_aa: CASSLVQGASNTEAFF

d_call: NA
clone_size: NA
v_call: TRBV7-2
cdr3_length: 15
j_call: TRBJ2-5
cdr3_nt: TGTGCCAGCACCCCTAGGGGGGGGGCCGAAGAGACCCAGTACTTC
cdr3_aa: CASTPRGGAEETQYF

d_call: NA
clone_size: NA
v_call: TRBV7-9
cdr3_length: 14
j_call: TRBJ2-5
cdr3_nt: TGTGCTAGCAGCATCGGAAAGGCCCAAGAGACCCAGTACTTC
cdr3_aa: CASSIGKAQETQYF

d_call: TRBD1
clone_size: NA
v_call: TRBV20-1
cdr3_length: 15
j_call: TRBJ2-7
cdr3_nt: TGCAGTGCTAGAGATTGGGACAGGCTAGCCTACGAGCAGTACTTC
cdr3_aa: CSARDWDRLAYEQYF

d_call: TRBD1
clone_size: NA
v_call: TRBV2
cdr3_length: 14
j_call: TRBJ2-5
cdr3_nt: TGTGCCAGCGGAGGGACAGGGGGTGGGGAGACCCAGTACTTC
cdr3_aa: CASGGTGGGETQYF

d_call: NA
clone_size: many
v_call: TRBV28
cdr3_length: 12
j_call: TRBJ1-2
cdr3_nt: TGTGCCAGCAGTGACCTCTGGGACGGCTACACCTTC
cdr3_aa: CASSDLWDGYTF

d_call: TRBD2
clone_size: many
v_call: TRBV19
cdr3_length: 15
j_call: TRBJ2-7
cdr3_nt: TGTGCCAGTAGTATAGCGGCGGGAGGGCCCCACGAGCAGTACTTC
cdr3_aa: CASSIAAGGPHEQYF

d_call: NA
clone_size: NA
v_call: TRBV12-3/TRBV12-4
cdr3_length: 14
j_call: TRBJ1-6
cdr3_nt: TGTGCCAGCAGCCCCTCTAGCGGGGCCTCACCCCTCCACTTT
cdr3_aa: CASSPSSGASPLHF

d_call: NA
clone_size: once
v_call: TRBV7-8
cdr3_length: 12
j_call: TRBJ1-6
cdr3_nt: TGTGCCAGCAGCTTAGAACTTCAGGCCCTCCACTTT
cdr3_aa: CASSLELQALHF

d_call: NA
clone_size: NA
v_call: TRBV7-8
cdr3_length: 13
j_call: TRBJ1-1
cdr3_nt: TGTGCCAGCGGGGAACAGCCCAACACTGAAGCTTTCTTT
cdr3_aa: CASGEQPNTEAFF

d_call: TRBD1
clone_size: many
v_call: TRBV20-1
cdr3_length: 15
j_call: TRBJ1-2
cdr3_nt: TGCAGTGCTAGAGAGTTAAGGGACAGGGGCTATGGCTACACCTTC
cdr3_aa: CSARELRDRGYGYTF

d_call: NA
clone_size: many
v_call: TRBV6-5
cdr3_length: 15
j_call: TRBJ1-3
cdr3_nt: TGTGCCAGCACCTCCGGACAGTCCTCTGGAAACACCATATATTTT
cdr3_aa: CASTSGQSSGNTIYF

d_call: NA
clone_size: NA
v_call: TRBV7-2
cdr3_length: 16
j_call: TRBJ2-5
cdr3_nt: TGTGCCAGCAGCGGGGGGCAAACAGGGCTTTACGAGACCCAGTACTTC
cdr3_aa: CASSGGQTGLYETQYF

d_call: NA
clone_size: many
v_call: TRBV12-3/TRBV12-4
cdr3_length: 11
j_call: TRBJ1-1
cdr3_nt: TGTGCCAGCAGCCAGGGGTTTTGGGCTTTCTTT
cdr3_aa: CASSQGFWAFF

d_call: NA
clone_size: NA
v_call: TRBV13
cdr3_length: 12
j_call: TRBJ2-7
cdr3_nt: TGTGCCAGCAGCTTCTCGGAGTACGAGCAGTACTTC
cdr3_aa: CASSFSEYEQYF

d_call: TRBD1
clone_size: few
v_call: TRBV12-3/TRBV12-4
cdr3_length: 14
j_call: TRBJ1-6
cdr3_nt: TGTGCCAGCAGTTCTGGAGGACAGGCCTTACCCCTCCACTTT
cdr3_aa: CASSSGGQALPLHF

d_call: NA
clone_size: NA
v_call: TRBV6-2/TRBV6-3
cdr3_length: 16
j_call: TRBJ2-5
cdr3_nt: TGTGCCAGCAGTTACCGGGAGATAGTCGCTCAAGAGACCCAGTACTTC
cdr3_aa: CASSYREIVAQETQYF

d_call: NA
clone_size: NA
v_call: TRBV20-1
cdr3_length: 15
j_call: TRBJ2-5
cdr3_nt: TGCAGTGCTAGAGATCAAGGCCGGACGCGGGAGACCCAGTACTTC
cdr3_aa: CSARDQGRTRETQYF

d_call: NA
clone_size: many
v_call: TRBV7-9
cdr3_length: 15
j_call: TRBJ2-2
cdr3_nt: TGTGCCAGCAGCTTAGGAATTACGAACACCGGGGAGCTGTTTTTT
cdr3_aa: CASSLGITNTGELFF

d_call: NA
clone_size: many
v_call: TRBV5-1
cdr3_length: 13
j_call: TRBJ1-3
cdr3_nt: TGCGCCAGCAGCGAGTACTCTGGAAACACCATATATTTT
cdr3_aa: CASSEYSGNTIYF

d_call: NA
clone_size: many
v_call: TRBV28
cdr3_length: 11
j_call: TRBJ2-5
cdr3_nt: TGTGCCAGCACCGATTATGAGACCCAGTACTTC
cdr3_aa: CASTDYETQYF

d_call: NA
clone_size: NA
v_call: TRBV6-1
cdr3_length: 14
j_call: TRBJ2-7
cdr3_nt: TGTGCCAGCACCCCCGGCAGGGGCGCCTACGAGCAGTACTTC
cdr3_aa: CASTPGRGAYEQYF

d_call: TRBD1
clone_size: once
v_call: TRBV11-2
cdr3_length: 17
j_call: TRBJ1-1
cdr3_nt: TGTGCCAGCAGCCTTCGCCTGGGACAGGGGCTGAACACTGAAGCTTTCTTT
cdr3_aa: CASSLRLGQGLNTEAFF

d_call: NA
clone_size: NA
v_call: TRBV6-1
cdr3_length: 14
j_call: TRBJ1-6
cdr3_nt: TGTGCCAGCACCCGGACAACTTATAATTCACCCCTCCACTTT
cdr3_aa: CASTRTTYNSPLHF

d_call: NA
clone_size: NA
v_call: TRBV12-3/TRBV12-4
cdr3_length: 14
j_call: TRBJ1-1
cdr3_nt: TGTGCCAGCAGTCTAAGGCAACTAGAAGTTGAAGCTTTCTTT
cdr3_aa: CASSLRQLEVEAFF

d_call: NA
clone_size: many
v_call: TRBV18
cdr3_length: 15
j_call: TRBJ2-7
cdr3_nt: TGTGCCAGCTCACCACCGAGGTCGCAGGGTTACGAGCAGTACTTC
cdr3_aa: CASSPPRSQGYEQYF

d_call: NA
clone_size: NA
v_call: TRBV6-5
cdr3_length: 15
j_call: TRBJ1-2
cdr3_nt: TGTGCCAGCAGTTACTCGACGAATAGACCCTATGGCTACACCTTC
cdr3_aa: CASSYSTNRPYGYTF

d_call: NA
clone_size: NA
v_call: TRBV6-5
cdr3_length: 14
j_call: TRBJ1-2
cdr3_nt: TGTGCCAGCAGTTACCACCCCTCTAATCGTGGCTACACCTTC
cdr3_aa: CASSYHPSNRGYTF

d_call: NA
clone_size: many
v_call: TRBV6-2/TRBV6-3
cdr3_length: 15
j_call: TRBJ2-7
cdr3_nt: TGTGCCAGCAGTTACTCGAACGGGGAAGGCCACGAGCAGTACTTC
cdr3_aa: CASSYSNGEGHEQYF

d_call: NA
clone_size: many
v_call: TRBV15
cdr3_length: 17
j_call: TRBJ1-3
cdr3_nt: TGTGCCACCAGCAGGGGAACCGGACTACCCCCTGGAAACACCATATATTTT
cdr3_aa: CATSRGTGLPPGNTIYF

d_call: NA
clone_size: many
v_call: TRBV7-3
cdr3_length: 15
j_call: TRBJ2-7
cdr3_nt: TGTGCCAGCAGCCCCTCGACAGCGGTTTTTTCGGAGCAGTACTTC
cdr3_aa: CASSPSTAVFSEQYF

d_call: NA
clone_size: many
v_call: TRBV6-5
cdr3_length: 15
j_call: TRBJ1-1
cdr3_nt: TGTGCCAGCAGTTATACGGCGGGGAAGAACACTGAAGCTTTCTTT
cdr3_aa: CASSYTAGKNTEAFF

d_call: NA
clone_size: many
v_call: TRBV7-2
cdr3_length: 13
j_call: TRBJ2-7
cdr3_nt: TGTGCCAGCAGCTTATTACAGAACTACGAGCAGTACTTC
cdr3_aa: CASSLLQNYEQYF

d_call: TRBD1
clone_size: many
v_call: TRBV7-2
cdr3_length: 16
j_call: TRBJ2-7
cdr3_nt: TGTGCCAGCAGCTTAGCGCGGGGGACAGGGTCCGGGTGGCAGTACTTC
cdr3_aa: CASSLARGTGSGWQYF

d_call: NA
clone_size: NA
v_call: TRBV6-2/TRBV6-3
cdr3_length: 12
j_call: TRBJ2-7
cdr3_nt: TGTGCCAGCAGTTACCCAAAATACGAGCAGTACTTC
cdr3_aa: CASSYPKYEQYF

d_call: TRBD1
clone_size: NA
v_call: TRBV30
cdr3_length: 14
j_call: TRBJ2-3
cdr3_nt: TGTGCCTGGAGTGTAGTAGGGGGCGCAGATACGCAGTATTTT
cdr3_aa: CAWSVVGGADTQYF

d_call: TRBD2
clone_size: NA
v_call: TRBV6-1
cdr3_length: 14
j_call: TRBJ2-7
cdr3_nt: TGTGCCAGCGGCGGGACTAGCGTCTACTACGAGCAGTACTTC
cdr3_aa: CASGGTSVYYEQYF

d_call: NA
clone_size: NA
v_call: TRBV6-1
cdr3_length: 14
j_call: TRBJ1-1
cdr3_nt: TGTGCCTCCCTCATGGGGGACATCAACACTGAAGCTTTCTTT
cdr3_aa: CASLMGDINTEAFF

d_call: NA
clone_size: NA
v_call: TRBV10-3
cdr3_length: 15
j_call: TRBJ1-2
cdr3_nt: TGTGCCATCAGTGAGTCATGGACATCTAACTATGGCTACACCTTC
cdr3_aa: CAISESWTSNYGYTF